This T cell receptor beta chain was retrieved from a study of identical twins. This clonotype was detected only a few times. Its antigen remains unknown. TCRdb fed the 5' RACE reads into MiXCR, producing one record per CDR3 protein. The repertoire holds 550,000 to 700,000 distinct CDR3 sequences, with roughly 9.5% as singletons. V lost 4 bases to trimming and J lost 6 bases; unmatched junction nucleotides: 10. Germline V gives CDR1 LGHNA, CDR2 YNFKEQ. CDR3 length: 16 residues. General study results and limits: Researchers reported excess low generation probability among twin-shared out-of-frame alpha sequences. Excess sharing between twins was weaker in beta out-of-frame sequences.

The sample was also reused in another study, on yellow fever vaccine responses in identical twins. From that study: Among the twins, the vaccine T cell response reportedly seemed partly convergent and partly personalized.

The genes are TRBV4-2 and TRBJ2-7; 12 positions agree with TRBD1. This receptor was identified in a woman under 30 in good health. Sequenced material: PBMCs. The CDR3 loop reads CASSPLEGQGAREQYF. In nucleotides, the CDR3 is TGTGCCAGCAGCCCCCTGGAGGGACAGGGGGCCCGCGAGCAGTACTTC.